This T cell receptor beta chain was captured in a study of T-cell memory formation after mild COVID-19. The CDR3 has 14 residues. Unmatched junction bases numbered 2, after V lost 5 bases and J lost 5 bases. CDR1 MNHEY and CDR2 SVGAGI come from the germline V gene. Constant-segment-primed 5'RACE gave TCR alpha and TCR beta cDNA libraries with sample barcodes and UMIs. TCRdb fed the 5' RACE reads into MiXCR, producing one record per CDR3 protein. In the table there are 150,000 to 200,000 distinct CDR3 sequences, about 14% of which are singletons. About this clonotype: The target antigen is unknown.

Study results and limitations: Clones that shrank (day 15 to 85) were balanced CD4/CD8, whereas later expanders leaned CD4+.

The rearrangement joins TRBV6-5 to TRBJ2-7; 14 nucleotides agree with TRBD2. The source material was PBMCs or a T cell subset sorted from them (not recorded which). The clonotype was recovered from an adult woman who had mild COVID-19 (a few samples of this study predate the infection). Cell type and time point are not known. This chain's CDR3 is CASSGLAGGNEQYF. In DNA, the CDR3 is TGTGCCAGCAGTGGACTAGCGGGAGGCAACGAGCAGTACTTC.